A single sample is the source of the 20 T cell receptor beta chains below, sequenced in a study of T-cell reconstitution after alpha-beta-depleted transplantation in children. TCRbeta library preparation incorporated unique molecular identifiers. Each CDR3 protein gets one entry after TCRdb re-called the PCR reads with MiXCR. The data hold around 72,000 distinct CDR3 sequences, with roughly 4.9% observed a single time. The starting material was PBMCs, mostly from graft donor cells, obtained 180 days after TCRalphabeta/CD19-depleted stem cell transplant. The receptors derive from a boy less than two years old who had a stem cell transplant for acute myeloid leukemia, so the T cells may come from the graft donor.

Ten or more counts support this clonotype. DNA of the CDR3: TGTGCCAGCAGCTTTCGGACTAGCGCGGATACGCAGTATTTT. It translates to CASSFRTSADTQYF. V usage is TRBV7-2 and J usage is TRBJ2-3, with TRBD2 identical over 9 bases. V dropped 3 bases and J dropped 6; count of bases not matched to a gene: 4. Per the germline V gene, CDR1 is SGHTA and CDR2 is FQGNSA. The CDR3 has 14 residues. The whole variable domain, remainder taken from reference TRBV7-2 and TRBJ2-3, is GAGVSQSPSNKVTEKGKDVELRCDPISGHTALYWYRQSLGQGLEFLIYFQGNSAPDKSGLPSDRFSAERTGGSVSTLTIQRTQQEDSAVYLCASSFRTSADTQYFGPGTRLTVL.

This clonotype occurred many times. The chain joins TRBV7-2 to TRBJ2-2; TRBD1 matches at 7 bases. The CDR3 length is 15 residues. Germline V gene sequence: CDR1 SGHTA, CDR2 FQGNSA. J lost 4 bases, V lost 3 bases, and 5 bases had no gene match. The CDR3 DNA is TGTGCCAGCAGCTTCCGGGACAGACGCACCGGGGAGCTGTTTTTT. Amino acid sequence: CASSFRDRRTGELFF.

This clonotype was observed many times. This chain connects TRBV27 to TRBJ1-1, with D possibly being TRBD1 (6 bases). Germline V CDR1 and CDR2: MNHEY, SMNVEV (reference sequence). The CDR3 has 17 amino acids. V dropped 1 base and J dropped 5 bases, with 20 bases sitting between them. The CDR3 sequence: CASSLWHVQGQGTEAFF. DNA for the CDR3: TGTGCCAGCAGTTTATGGCATGTTCAGGGGCAGGGGACTGAAGCTTTCTTT.

The chain joins TRBV18 to TRBJ2-1; 8 bases match TRBD2. The CDR3 totals 18 residues. Germline trimming cut 5 bases from V and 9 bases from J; bases unmatched to any gene: 21. Germline CDR1 and CDR2: KGHSH and LQKENI. The CDR3 loop is CASSFSFRERGSQGEQFF. The DNA of the CDR3 is TGTGCCAGCTCATTTTCCTTCCGCGAGCGGGGGTCTCAAGGTGAGCAGTTCTTC.

This clonotype was detected many times. The rearrangement links TRBV5-1 to TRBJ2-7; no reliable D call. The CDR3 is 13 residues long. The germline V gene has CDR1 SGHRS and CDR2 YFSETQ. Trimming took 1 base from V and 2 from J, leaving 7 bases between them. The CDR3 protein is CASSLTGTYEQYF. The CDR3 region has the DNA TGCGCCAGCAGCTTGACTGGGACCTACGAGCAGTACTTC.

Regarding this clonotype: A junction end diverges from the germline sequence, so it may reflect a read error. The J gene is TRBJ1-3, the V gene TRBV7-2; D ambiguous. Germline loops: CDR1 SGHTA, CDR2 FQGNSA. CDR3 length: 16 amino acids. The CDR3 region is CASSVARGATGNTIYF. CDR3 in DNA: TGTGCCAGCAGCGTAGCCCGCGGTGCTACTGGAAACACCATATATTTT.

Many counts were recorded for this clonotype. This chain joins TRBV3-1 and TRBJ1-2; 12 bases line up with TRBD1. J was trimmed by 4 bases and V by 0 bases; bases with no gene match: 6. The germline V gene has CDR1 LGHDT and CDR2 YNNKEL (reference sequence). There are 17 residues in the CDR3. As DNA, the CDR3 is TGTGCCAGCAGCCAAGATCATGGGACAGGGGGCATCTATGGCTACACCTTC. It translates to CASSQDHGTGGIYGYTF.

This clonotype was recorded many times. The chain carries TRBV7-2 and TRBJ2-2; 9 positions match TRBD1. Germline V gene sequence: CDR1 SGHTA, CDR2 FQGNSA. The CDR3 has 16 amino acids. After removal of 6 bases from V and 7 bases from J, the junction contained 12 bases not matched to a gene. Written as DNA, the CDR3 is TGTGCCAGCAGGCCGGGACAGGGATCGCAATACGGGGAGCTGTTTTTT. Its protein product is CASRPGQGSQYGELFF.

This clonotype has more than one count but fewer than ten. J is TRBJ1-5 and V is TRBV20-1, with 8 bases fitting TRBD1. Germline CDR1 reads DFQATT; CDR2 reads SNEGSKA (reference sequence). Losses at the gene ends were 2 bases for V and 7 bases for J; bases not matched to a gene: 4. The CDR3 sequence is 13 residues long. The CDR3 sequence is CSARRQGLQPQHF. CDR3 in DNA: TGCAGTGCTAGAAGACAGGGGCTCCAGCCCCAGCATTTT.

This clonotype was detected ten times or more. The rearrangement joins TRBV12-3 or TRBV12-4 to TRBJ2-1, with 8 bases that match TRBD1. J was trimmed by 4 bases and V by 5 bases; bases with no gene match: 7. This CDR3 spans 15 amino acids. CDR3 bases: TGTGCCAGCAGTCAGGGACAGGTCCCGTACAATGAGCAGTTCTTC. Translating it yields CASSQGQVPYNEQFF.

Only a few counts were recorded for this clonotype. This chain links TRBV5-4 with TRBJ2-7; D may be TRBD2 (6 bases). Germline CDR1 is SGHNT and CDR2 is YYREEE (reference sequence). V lost 4 bases and J 5 bases, leaving 19 bases between the germline ends. The CDR3 is 15 amino acids. The CDR3 bases are TGTGCCAGCAGCCTCTCCCCGGCGGACTACGACGAGCAGTACTTC. It codes for CASSLSPADYDEQYF.

In its sample, this clonotype was seen many times. The genes are TRBV20-1 and TRBJ2-1, with D perhaps TRBD2 (7 bases). CDR1 is DFQATT, CDR2 SNEGSKA, per germline (reference sequence). The CDR3 length is 18 residues. V was trimmed by 0 bases and J by 1 base, leaving 19 bases between them. The DNA for the CDR3 is TGCAGTGCTAGAGATAGGACGGGGGGACATTGGTCCTACAATGAGCAGTTCTTC. It translates to CSARDRTGGHWSYNEQFF.

This clonotype showed up many times. The V gene is TRBV7-2, the J gene TRBJ2-3, with D perhaps TRBD2 (5 bases). Trimming pared 4 bases from V and 3 bases from J, leaving 14 bases between. Germline values: CDR1 SGHTA, CDR2 FQGNSA. The CDR3 has 15 amino acids. The CDR3 coding sequence is TGTGCCAGCAGCTCCCAGACGAGGGCAACAGATACGCAGTATTTT. This sequence encodes CASSSQTRATDTQYF.

This clonotype was found once. The chain carries TRBV5-6 and TRBJ1-3; D gene uncertain. The CDR3 extends over 14 amino acids. V lost 7 bases to trimming and J lost 2 bases, with 13 bases between them. CDR1 is SGHDT, CDR2 YYEEEE, per germline. Written as DNA, the CDR3 is TGTGCCAGCGGCCCCGGGAAGGCTGGAAACACCATATATTTT. Its protein product is CASGPGKAGNTIYF. Full variable domain (remainder filled in from reference TRBV5-6 and TRBJ1-3): DAGVTQSPTHLIKTRGQQVTLRCSPKSGHDTVSWYQQALGQGPQFIFQYYEEEERQRGNFPDRFSGHQFPNYSSELNVNALLLGDSALYLCASGPGKAGNTIYFGEGSWLTVV.

This clonotype was counted ten times or more. The V and J genes are TRBV12-3 or TRBV12-4 and TRBJ2-7; D is possibly TRBD2 (5 bases). The CDR3 covers 11 residues. The V end lost 5 bases, the J end lost 3 bases, and 5 bases lay between the germline ends. This chain's CDR3 is CASSDYYEQYF. The CDR3 coding sequence is TGTGCCAGCAGTGACTACTACGAGCAGTACTTC.

This clonotype was found many times. The chain recombines TRBV20-1 with TRBJ2-7, with TRBD1 identical over 8 bases. Germline V CDR1 and CDR2: DFQATT, SNEGSKA (reference sequence). Trimming took 3 bases from V and 0 from J; bases not matched to a gene: 4. The CDR3 has 14 amino acids. CDR3 protein: CSARYTGGSYEQYF. The CDR3 DNA follows: TGCAGTGCTAGGTACACAGGGGGCTCCTACGAGCAGTACTTC.

This clonotype has at least ten counts. This sequence joins TRBV5-5 and TRBJ2-7; TRBD2 might be the D (7 bases). The germline V and J ends were trimmed by 3 bases and 3 bases, with 16 bases remaining between them. This CDR3 is built from 15 residues. Germline loops: CDR1 SGHKS, CDR2 YYEKEE (reference sequence). CDR3 in DNA: TGTGCCAGCAGCTCGAGAGGGGGGGCGGTCTACGAGCAGTACGTC. Translation gives CASSSRGGAVYEQYV.

This clonotype showed up many times. The V call is TRBV7-9, the J call TRBJ2-3, with 9 bases that match TRBD2. This CDR3 has 16 amino acids. The V gene end was trimmed by 2 bases and the J gene end by 6 bases; junction bases not matched to a gene: 9. CDR1 is SEHNR and CDR2 is FQNEAQ in the germline V gene (reference sequence). CDR3 nucleotide sequence: TGTGCCAGCAGCTTAAATCTAGCGGGGCCCCCGGATACGCAGTATTTT. This sequence encodes CASSLNLAGPPDTQYF.

The table lists this clonotype with many counts. This sequence joins TRBV5-5 and TRBJ2-5; possibly TRBD2 for D (7 bases). The germline CDR1 and CDR2 sequences are SGHKS and YYEKEE (reference sequence). CDR3 length equals 15 residues. V shed 4 bases and J shed 0 bases, with 13 bases lying between them. The CDR3 nucleotides read TGTGCCAGCAGCCCTTGGGGGGGGCACCAAGAGACCCAGTACTTC. Translating gives CASSPWGGHQETQYF.

This clonotype was seen at least ten times. As DNA, the CDR3 is TGCAGCGTTGAAGTAAACAGAATGAACACTGAAGCTTTCTTT. This encodes CSVEVNRMNTEAFF. V gene TRBV29-1 combines with J gene TRBJ1-1; no firm D call. The CDR3 sequence is 14 residues long. CDR1 is SQVTM, CDR2 ANQGSEA, per germline. Trimming cost V 1 base and J 0 bases, with 9 bases left between them. The variable domain in full, with the rest retrieved from reference TRBV29-1 and TRBJ1-1, is SAVISQKPSRDICQRGTSLTIQCQVDSQVTMMFWYRQQPGQSLTLIATANQGSEATYESGFVIDKFPISRPNLTFSTLTVSNMSPEDSSIYLCSVEVNRMNTEAFFGQGTRLTVV.